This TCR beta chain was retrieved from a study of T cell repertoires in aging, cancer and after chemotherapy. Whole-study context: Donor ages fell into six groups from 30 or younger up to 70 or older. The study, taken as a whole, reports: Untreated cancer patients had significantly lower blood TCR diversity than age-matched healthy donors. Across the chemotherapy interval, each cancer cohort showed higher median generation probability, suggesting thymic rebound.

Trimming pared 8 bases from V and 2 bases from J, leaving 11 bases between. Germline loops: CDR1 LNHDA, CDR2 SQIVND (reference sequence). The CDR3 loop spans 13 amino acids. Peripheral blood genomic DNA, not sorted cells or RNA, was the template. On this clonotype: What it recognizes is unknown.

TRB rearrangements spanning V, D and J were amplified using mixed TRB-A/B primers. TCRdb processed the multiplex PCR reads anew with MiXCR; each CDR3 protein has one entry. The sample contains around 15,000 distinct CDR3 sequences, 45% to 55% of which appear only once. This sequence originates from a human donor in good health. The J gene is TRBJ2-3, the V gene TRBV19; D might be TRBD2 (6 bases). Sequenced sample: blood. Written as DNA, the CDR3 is TGTGCCAGTGGGAGGACCCTCACAGATACGCAGTATTTT. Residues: CASGRTLTDTQYF.